Listed here is a single T cell receptor beta chain. The target antigen is unknown. Mismatch with germline at one junction end may stem from a read error. This sample is part of a study of CD8+CD57+ T cells in acquired aplastic anemia. In the study overall: The average for DNA from sorted CD4+ and CD8+ cells was 3.2 ug. Study-wide results and limits: No significant patient-versus-control difference appeared in CD8+ Simpson's diversity.

For CDR3 and TCR beta VDJ profiling, genomic DNA was the template used. TCRdb itself ran the reads through MiXCR, one entry per CDR3 protein. This table holds some 200,000 distinct CDR3 sequences, roughly 55% found once. Germline assignment: CDR1 WNHNN and CDR2 SYGVQD (reference sequence). The CDR3 loop spans 14 amino acids. The sequence came from a human donor in good health. Specimen: sorted CD4+, CD8+, or CD8+CD57+ T cells (not recorded which) from PBMCs. V and J are TRBV10-1 and TRBJ1-6; D not resolved. In nucleotides, the CDR3 is TGTGCCAGCAGCCAAGACTACCGGGGTTCACCCCTCCACTTT. Protein sequence: CASSQDYRGSPLHF.